Sequencing of this T cell receptor beta chain was carried out in a study of CD8 T cells in Susac syndrome. Deletions cut 6 bases from V and 4 bases from J, with 19 bases between. The V gene's germline CDR1 is SQVTM and CDR2 ANQGSEA. This CDR3 spans 14 amino acids. Random hexamers were used to reverse transcribe the RNA input (roughly 0.5 to 1 ug). The TCR beta CDR3 was amplified by immunoSEQ multiplex PCR across 54 Vbeta, 13 Jbeta. TCRdb re-called the immunoSEQ multiplex PCR reads through MiXCR, storing one row per CDR3 protein. The repertoire includes some 130,000 distinct CDR3 sequences, about 95% of them detected once, and roughly 0.11% sits in the top ten. Findings and caveats of the study: By the study's own acknowledgment, its TCR sequencing and HLA analysis included relatively few individuals.

FACS enriched CD8+ TEMRA cells, while bulk CD8+ and CD4+ were negatively isolated. In the case of this clonotype: The antigen is not known.

The chain employs TRBV29-1 and TRBJ2-7; weak D call: TRBD2 (5 bases). Sequences were obtained from CD4+ T cells from PBMCs. The receptor was isolated from a human donor in good health. CDR3 amino acids: CSVVRGTRPYEQYF. In DNA, the CDR3 is TGCAGCGTCGTTCGGGGTACTCGCCCATACGAGCAGTACTTC.